These T cell receptor beta chains were read from a single sample in a study of T cell responses to AZD1222 COVID-19 vaccine. This table comes from immunoSEQ multiplex PCR, and its TCRdb copy is limited to in-frame clones, with some not included. The sample holds tens of thousands of clones, roughly 89% seen once. Source: peripheral blood, taken on day 0 of AZD1222 vaccination. These receptors were taken from an adult in good health. The CDR3 runs from the conserved cysteine through the conserved F or W. A D gene is named only where the DNA matches it firmly. Clone size is given for some rows only: seen once, a few or many times, or a class if the clone is expanded.

>17|TRBJ2-3|.|TRBD2|TRBV5-1
CASSRGLAGSSTDTQYF
TGCGCCAGCAGCCGCGGACTAGCGGGGTCTAGCACAGATACGCAGTATTTT
>13|TRBJ1-1|.|.|TRBV5-1
CASSFNQNTEAFF
TGCGCCAGCAGCTTCAATCAGAACACTGAAGCTTTCTTT
>14|TRBJ1-2|few|TRBD1|TRBV5-4
CASSLRTGPYGYTF
TGTGCCAGCAGCTTGAGGACAGGACCCTATGGCTACACCTTC
>15|TRBJ1-4|.|.|TRBV11-2
CASSLGTATNEKLFF
TGTGCCAGCAGCTTAGGGACTGCAACTAATGAAAAACTGTTTTTT
>14|TRBJ1-2|few|.|TRBV9
CASSTQQGLSGYTF
TGTGCCAGCAGCACCCAACAGGGATTAAGTGGCTACACCTTC
>13|TRBJ2-2|.|.|TRBV6-5
CASSRWVTGELFF
TGTGCCAGCAGTAGATGGGTTACCGGGGAGCTGTTTTTT
>14|TRBJ2-1|.|.|TRBV11-2
CASSSPGRYNEQFF
TGTGCCAGCAGCTCTCCGGGACGCTACAATGAGCAGTTCTTC
>13|TRBJ1-2|.|.|TRBV7-2
CASSSTPQGGYTF
TGTGCCAGCAGCTCCACGCCCCAGGGAGGCTACACCTTC
>14|TRBJ1-2|.|TRBD1|TRBV2
CASSDRQGDYGYTF
TGTGCCAGCAGTGATCGACAGGGAGACTATGGCTACACCTTC
>14|TRBJ2-1|.|.|TRBV27
CASSLLAYYNEQFF
TGTGCCAGCAGTTTACTAGCCTACTACAATGAGCAGTTCTTC
>15|TRBJ1-1|.|.|TRBV2
CASRGEGTQNTEAFF
TGTGCCAGCCGGGGGGAGGGGACCCAGAACACTGAAGCTTTCTTT
>12|TRBJ1-2|.|.|TRBV19
CASFDRNYGYTF
TGTGCCAGTTTTGACAGGAACTATGGCTACACCTTC
>16|TRBJ1-6|.|TRBD1|TRBV7-8
CASSPGQGFYNSPLHF
TGTGCCAGCAGCCCGGGACAGGGGTTCTATAATTCACCCCTCCACTTT
>14|TRBJ1-1|.|.|TRBV3-1/TRBV3-2
CASSHGTSNTEAFF
TGTGCCAGCAGCCACGGGACATCGAACACTGAAGCTTTCTTT
>13|TRBJ1-4|.|.|TRBV5-1
CASRRRAWEKLFF
TGCGCCAGCAGGAGAAGGGCTTGGGAAAAACTGTTTTTT
>14|TRBJ2-3|.|.|TRBV30
CAWSGGFGTDTQYF
TGTGCCTGGAGTGGAGGGTTCGGCACAGATACGCAGTATTTT
>14|TRBJ2-1|few|.|TRBV7-6
CASSPSVSYNEQFF
TGTGCCAGCAGCCCAAGCGTCAGTTACAATGAGCAGTTCTTC
>12|TRBJ1-4|.|.|TRBV19
CASSIGERKLFF
TGTGCCAGTAGTATAGGGGAACGAAAACTGTTTTTT
>15|TRBJ2-5|.|TRBD2|TRBV2
CASTTTSGGASTQYF
TGTGCCAGCACCACGACTAGCGGGGGCGCTTCGACCCAGTACTTC
>14|TRBJ2-7|.|TRBD1|TRBV3-1/TRBV3-2
CASSPRDSSYEQYF
TGTGCCAGCAGCCCCCGGGACAGCTCCTACGAGCAGTACTTC
>17|TRBJ2-1|.|TRBD2|TRBV4-2
CASSQDRLAGGLNEQFF
TGTGCCAGCAGCCAAGACCGCCTAGCGGGGGGGCTCAATGAGCAGTTCTTC
>17|TRBJ1-2|.|TRBD1|TRBV5-6
CASSNRDRGFYNYGYTF
TGTGCCAGCAGCAACCGGGACAGGGGCTTCTATAACTATGGCTACACCTTC
>13|TRBJ1-2|.|.|TRBV6-6
CASSSDSNYGYTF
TGTGCCAGCAGTTCGGACAGTAACTATGGCTACACCTTC
>15|TRBJ1-6|.|.|TRBV5-1
CASSLAPRTNSPLHF
TGCGCCAGCAGCTTGGCCCCCCGGACTAATTCACCCCTCCACTTT
>17|TRBJ2-5|once|TRBD2|TRBV9
CASSEGLAGGTGETQYF
TGTGCCAGCAGCGAAGGACTAGCGGGGGGTACTGGGGAGACCCAGTACTTC
>15|TRBJ1-6|once|.|TRBV2
CASSPGRGTNSPLHF
TGTGCCAGCAGCCCGGGACGGGGGACTAATTCACCCCTCCACTTT
>16|TRBJ1-2|.|.|TRBV7-9
CASSSIMGRANYGYTF
TGTGCCAGCAGCTCCATTATGGGCAGAGCTAACTATGGCTACACCTTC
>15|TRBJ1-6|.|.|TRBV5-6
CASSLGRGQNSPLHF
TGTGCCAGCAGCTTGGGGAGGGGCCAAAATTCACCCCTCCACTTT
>11|TRBJ2-4|.|.|TRBV30
CAWSVAYIQYF
TGTGCCTGGAGTGTGGCATACATTCAGTACTTC
>15|TRBJ2-3|.|TRBD2|TRBV7-9
CASSRERGGTDTQYF
TGTGCCAGCAGCCGCGAGCGGGGAGGCACAGATACGCAGTATTTT
>16|TRBJ2-3|.|TRBD2|TRBV19
CASSQRPGGASDTQYF
TGTGCCAGTAGCCAGAGGCCCGGGGGGGCTTCAGATACGCAGTATTTT
>14|TRBJ1-1|.|TRBD1|TRBV6-6
CASTRGGQVAEAFF
TGTGCCAGCACCCGGGGTGGACAGGTGGCTGAAGCTTTCTTT
>17|TRBJ1-1|.|.|TRBV15
CATSRVGAGILNTEAFF
TGTGCCACCAGCAGAGTTGGGGCAGGGATTCTGAACACTGAAGCTTTCTTT
>15|TRBJ1-2|.|TRBD1|TRBV19
CASSIWPGGLYGYTF
TGTGCCAGTAGTATTTGGCCAGGGGGCCTCTATGGCTACACCTTC
>15|TRBJ1-5|.|.|TRBV2
CASTLLGNSNQPQHF
TGTGCCAGCACCCTGTTGGGAAATAGCAATCAGCCCCAGCATTTT
>13|TRBJ1-5|.|.|TRBV5-5
CASSLFQNQPQHF
TGTGCCAGCAGCTTGTTCCAAAATCAGCCCCAGCATTTT
>15|TRBJ1-2|.|.|TRBV7-9
CASSPGQGSFDGYTF
TGTGCCAGCAGCCCCGGCCAGGGGAGCTTCGATGGCTACACCTTC
>13|TRBJ1-5|.|.|TRBV3-1/TRBV3-2
CASSQDSNQPQHF
TGTGCCAGCAGCCAAGATTCCAATCAGCCCCAGCATTTT
>10|TRBJ2-2|.|.|TRBV11-2
CASRDGELFF
TGTGCCAGCAGGGACGGGGAGCTGTTTTTT
>15|TRBJ2-7|.|.|TRBV7-2
CASRHSVQPFYEQYF
TGTGCCAGCAGACATTCCGTACAACCGTTCTACGAGCAGTACTTC
>14|TRBJ1-2|.|.|TRBV3-1/TRBV3-2
CASSHTPGRGGYTF
TGTGCCAGCAGCCACACTCCAGGGCGGGGTGGCTACACCTTC
>12|TRBJ2-7|once|.|TRBV7-9
CASSLTRHEQYF
TGTGCCAGCAGCTTAACTAGACACGAGCAGTACTTC
>13|TRBJ1-1|.|.|TRBV6-1
CASSESADTEAFF
TGTGCCAGCAGTGAATCGGCGGACACTGAAGCTTTCTTT
>15|TRBJ1-2|.|.|TRBV4-1
CASSQDRRGNYGYTF
TGCGCCAGCAGCCAAGATCGCCGGGGTAACTATGGCTACACCTTC
>13|TRBJ2-5|.|.|TRBV2
CSGDDLVLETQYF
TGCTCAGGGGATGATCTCGTACTAGAGACCCAGTACTTC
>13|TRBJ2-7|.|.|TRBV6-5
CASSSPGSYEQYF
TGTGCCAGCAGTTCCCCGGGCTCCTACGAGCAGTACTTC
>15|TRBJ1-1|.|.|TRBV6-5
CASSYRGRPNTEAFF
TGTGCCAGCAGTTACCGCGGACGGCCGAACACTGAAGCTTTCTTT
>15|TRBJ1-2|.|.|TRBV18
CASSPTKAGPGGYTF
TGTGCCAGCTCACCGACAAAAGCGGGGCCAGGTGGCTACACCTTC
>16|TRBJ1-1|once|.|TRBV4-2
CASSQPTGHMNTEAFF
TGTGCCAGCAGCCAACCTACGGGACACATGAACACTGAAGCTTTCTTT
>14|TRBJ1-2|once|.|TRBV7-9
CASSQIWSNYGYTF
TGTGCCAGCAGCCAAATCTGGTCCAACTATGGCTACACCTTC
>13|TRBJ1-1|.|.|TRBV27
CASSFWGDTEAFF
TGTGCCAGCAGTTTTTGGGGGGACACTGAAGCTTTCTTT
>15|TRBJ1-6|.|TRBD1|TRBV7-8
CASSLDRGYNSPLHF
TGTGCCAGCAGCCTAGACAGGGGATATAATTCACCCCTCCACTTT
>13|TRBJ2-1|.|TRBD1|TRBV2
CASRGQGGNEQFF
TGTGCCAGCAGGGGACAGGGAGGGAATGAGCAGTTCTTC
>13|TRBJ2-3|.|.|TRBV7-9
CASSLGASHTQYF
TGTGCCAGCAGCTTAGGGGCTAGCCATACGCAGTATTTT
>14|TRBJ1-3|.|.|TRBV7-9
CASSFGRLTDTIYF
TGTGCCAGCAGCTTTGGAAGGCTGACGGACACCATATATTTT
>12|TRBJ2-2|.|.|TRBV7-6
CASRTDTGELFF
TGTGCCAGCAGGACCGACACCGGGGAGCTGTTTTTT
>15|TRBJ1-1|once|.|TRBV6-5
CASTPRAGLGTEAFF
TGTGCCAGCACCCCCCGCGCAGGGCTAGGCACTGAAGCTTTCTTT